Listed here are 16 T cell receptor beta chains from one sample, sequenced in a study of OX40 agonist ivuxolimab in advanced cancers. Using immunoSEQ multiplex PCR, the repertoire was profiled, and TCRdb retains in-frame clones only, with some absent. The sample records about 75,000 clones, roughly 85% being singletons. The material was CD4+ or CD8+ T cells sorted from blood, obtained in a trial of the OX40 agonist ivuxolimab. The source is an adult with an advanced solid tumor such as melanoma, head and neck, liver or kidney cancer.

The chain uses TRBV4-1 and TRBJ1-4; 8 positions agree with TRBD1. V trimming: 5 bases; J trimming: 5 bases; junction bases outside the gene matches: 10. CDR1 is MGHRA, CDR2 YSYEKL, per germline. The CDR3 extends over 16 amino acids. This CDR3 reads CASSDPRGQGNEKLFF. The CDR3, as DNA: TGCGCCAGCAGCGATCCCCGTGGACAGGGCAATGAAAAACTGTTTTTT.

This chain connects TRBV4-2 to TRBJ1-5, with D perhaps TRBD1 (5 bases). Germline CDR1 reads LGHNA; CDR2 reads YNFKEQ. CDR3 length: 17 amino acids. V lost 0 bases, J lost 0 bases, and 12 bases lay in between. CDR3 DNA sequence: TGTGCCAGCAGCCAAGAAGGTGGGGCGTATAGCAATCAGCCCCAGCATTTT. Its protein is CASSQEGGAYSNQPQHF.

The chain recombines TRBV19 with TRBJ2-1; tentative D call: TRBD2 (6 bases). In germline, CDR1 is LNHDA, CDR2 SQIVND (reference sequence). V lost 0 bases and J 6 bases, leaving 9 bases between the germline ends. The CDR3 is 14 amino acids. As DNA, the CDR3 is TGTGCCAGTAGTATAGACCTCGGGGGCAATGAGCAGTTCTTC. Amino acids: CASSIDLGGNEQFF.

The chain employs TRBV7-9 and TRBJ2-7; 12 bases map to TRBD2. The germline CDR1 and CDR2 sequences are SEHNR and FQNEAQ (reference sequence). The CDR3 is 16 amino acids. The V segment lost 5 bases and the J segment 5 bases; nucleotides outside the gene matches: 10. The CDR3 coding sequence is TGTGCCAGCAGCCGACAAGGACTAGCGGGATCCCACGAGCAGTACTTC. Translated: CASSRQGLAGSHEQYF.

V and J are TRBV2 and TRBJ1-1; 8 positions match TRBD1. V dropped 4 bases and J dropped 6; count of bases not matched to a gene: 10. The CDR3 contains 15 residues. CDR1 and CDR2 from the germline V gene are SNHLY and FYNNEI. DNA for the CDR3: TGTGCCAGCAGTGCCACAGGGGGGTTTGTCGCTGAAGCTTTCTTT. This translates into CASSATGGFVAEAFF.

The chain combines TRBV10-3 with TRBJ2-1; D perhaps matches TRBD2 (5 bases). This CDR3 is 12 amino acids long. Germline-derived CDR1 and CDR2 are ENHRY and SYGVKD. V lost 4 bases and J 7 bases, leaving 8 bases between the germline ends. CDR3 DNA sequence: TGTGCCATCAGTGGGACTTGGAATGAGCAGTTCTTC. This translates into CAISGTWNEQFF.

The chain has TRBV15 and TRBJ2-2; tentative D call: TRBD2 (6 bases). The germline V gene encodes CDR1 LNHNV and CDR2 YYDKDF (reference sequence). The CDR3 totals 16 residues. V lost 4 bases and J 6 bases, leaving 18 bases between the germline ends. CDR3 sequence (DNA): TGTGCCACCAGCACTTATAGCGGCCTACTTCCCGGGGAGCTGTTTTTT. This gives the protein CATSTYSGLLPGELFF.

The chain couples TRBV19 to TRBJ1-2, with D tentatively TRBD1 (5 bases). The CDR3 sequence is 16 residues long. Trimming took off 0 bases at V and 8 bases at J, with 19 bases between the two ends. Germline V gene data show CDR1 as LNHDA and CDR2 as SQIVND (reference sequence). DNA for the CDR3: TGTGCCAGTAGTATAGACAATTCCGGGACCAATCTAGGCTACACCTTC. Amino acids: CASSIDNSGTNLGYTF.

V usage is TRBV4-2 and J usage is TRBJ1-5; possibly TRBD1 for D (6 bases). CDR1 and CDR2 from the germline V gene are LGHNA and YNFKEQ. Trimming took 0 bases from V and 2 from J, leaving 14 bases between them. The CDR3 is made up of 17 amino acids. In DNA form, the CDR3 reads TGTGCCAGCAGCCAAGATCCCGGACAGACGGGCAATCAGCCCCAGCATTTT. It codes for CASSQDPGQTGNQPQHF.

The genes are TRBV10-3 and TRBJ2-1; D is possibly TRBD2 (6 bases). Trimming left V 3 bases short and J 6 bases short, with 18 bases between. The germline V gene has CDR1 ENHRY and CDR2 SYGVKD. The CDR3 is made up of 16 amino acids. The CDR3: CAISDPGLPFVNEQFF. Written as DNA, the CDR3 is TGTGCCATCAGTGACCCCGGACTACCCTTCGTCAATGAGCAGTTCTTC.

This chain joins TRBV7-2 and TRBJ2-3; the D gene is possibly TRBD1 (6 bases). The CDR3 loop spans 15 amino acids. V lost 3 bases to trimming and J lost 2 bases, with 12 bases between them. Germline V gene data show CDR1 as SGHTA and CDR2 as FQGNSA. In DNA form, the CDR3 reads TGTGCCAGCAGCTTCCTAGGGGGATCCACAGATACGCAGTATTTT. Translated, it gives CASSFLGGSTDTQYF.

This clone was detected a few times. CDR3 in DNA: TGTGCCAGCGGCCTAGGGGCTGATGGCTACACCTTC. It specifies CASGLGADGYTF. The chain joins TRBV2 to TRBJ1-2; tentatively, D is TRBD1 (5 bases). This CDR3 is 12 amino acids long. Germline CDR1 SNHLY, CDR2 FYNNEI. Trimming stripped 8 bases from V and 6 bases from J, with 13 bases between.

The chain recombines TRBV28 with TRBJ1-2; D gene unclear. The CDR3 consists of 14 residues. CDR1 is MDHEN, CDR2 SYDVKM, per germline. The CDR3 is CGVYSPTDSYGYTF. The CDR3 region has the DNA TGTGGGGTATATTCTCCCACCGATTCCTATGGCTACACCTTC.

V is TRBV6-5 and J is TRBJ1-2, with D maybe TRBD1 (5 bases). V shed 2 bases and J shed 4 bases, with 8 bases lying between them. The length of the CDR3 is 13 residues. In germline, CDR1 is MNHEY, CDR2 SVGAGI. CDR3 coding DNA: TGTGCCAGCAGTTACGACAGCCTCTATGGCTACACCTTC. It yields the protein CASSYDSLYGYTF.

The V call is TRBV10-3, the J call TRBJ1-2; D is possibly TRBD1 (5 bases). CDR3 size: 15 residues. Trimming left V 2 bases short and J 1 base short, with 11 bases between. Per the germline V gene, CDR1 is ENHRY and CDR2 is SYGVKD. This CDR3 is CAISEGGVVNYGYTF. In DNA, the CDR3 is TGTGCCATCAGTGAGGGGGGGGTTGTTAACTATGGCTACACCTTC.

In this sample, this clone turned up a few times. The J gene is TRBJ2-7, the V gene TRBV7-2, with D hard to call. The CDR3 has 13 amino acids. V was shortened by 8 bases and J by 2 bases, with 13 bases between the two germline ends. Germline CDR1 SGHTA, CDR2 FQGNSA. As DNA, the CDR3 is TGTGCCAGCTCGGGTCTGGGGACCTACGAGCAGTACTTC. Amino acids: CASSGLGTYEQYF. Drawing the rest from reference TRBV7-2 and TRBJ2-7, the complete variable domain is GAGVSQSPSNKVTEKGKDVELRCDPISGHTALYWYRQSLGQGLEFLIYFQGNSAPDKSGLPSDRFSAERTGGSVSTLTIQRTQQEDSAVYLCASSGLGTYEQYFGPGTRLTVT.